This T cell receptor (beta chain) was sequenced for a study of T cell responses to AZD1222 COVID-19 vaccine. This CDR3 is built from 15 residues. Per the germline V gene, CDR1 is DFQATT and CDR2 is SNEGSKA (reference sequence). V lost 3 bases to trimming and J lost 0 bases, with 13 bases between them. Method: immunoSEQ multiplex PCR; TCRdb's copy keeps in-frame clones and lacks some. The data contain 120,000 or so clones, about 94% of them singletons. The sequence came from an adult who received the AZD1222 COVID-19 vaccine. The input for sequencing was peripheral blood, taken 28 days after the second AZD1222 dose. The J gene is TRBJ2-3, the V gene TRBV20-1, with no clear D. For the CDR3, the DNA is TGCAGTGCTAGTCCCCCCAGCGAGAGCACAGATACGCAGTATTTT. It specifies CSASPPSESTDTQYF.